These T cell receptor beta chains were read from a single sample in a study of post-analysis software for immune sequencing data. TCRdb reprocessed the PCR reads with MiXCR, giving one entry per CDR3 protein. The sample has 450,000 to 650,000 distinct CDR3 sequences, 44% seen once. The sample taken for sequencing was blood. The receptors originated from a girl under 18 with multiple sclerosis. CDR3s include the opening cysteine and the closing phenylalanine or tryptophan. The D gene is left open where the match is weak. Only some rows state a clone size, as once, few, many or a class for expanded clones.

J gene	clone size	V gene	D gene	CDR3 DNA	CDR3 protein
TRBJ2-5	few	TRBV7-2	TRBD2	TGTGCCAGCAGCTTAGTGGCTAGCGGGAACCAAGAGACCCAGTACTTC	CASSLVASGNQETQYF
TRBJ2-7	few	TRBV5-1	NA	TGCGTCCCGGGTCCGGTCCTCTACGAGCAGTACTTC	CVPGPVLYEQYF
TRBJ2-6	NA	TRBV6-4	TRBD1	TGTGCCAGCAGCCCCCGGGACAGGGGCTCTGGGGCCAACGTCCTGACTTTC	CASSPRDRGSGANVLTF
TRBJ1-2	few	TRBV4-1	TRBD1	TGCGCCAGCAGCCAACCGACTCAGGGGGCAGGCTATGGCTACACCTTC	CASSQPTQGAGYGYTF
TRBJ1-1	few	TRBV7-3	NA	TGTGCCAGCAGCCCGAGGGGTCGGGAAGCTTTCTTT	CASSPRGREAFF
TRBJ2-3	once	TRBV12-3/TRBV12-4	TRBD2	TGTGCCAGCACCCTAGGGAAGCGGGGGAACGCCGCAGATACGCAGTATTTT	CASTLGKRGNAADTQYF
TRBJ2-7	NA	TRBV7-2	TRBD1	TGTGCCAGCAGCTTGGGCGGGACAGGGTGGTCCTACGAGCAGTACTTC	CASSLGGTGWSYEQYF
TRBJ1-2	NA	TRBV2	TRBD1	TGTGCCAGCATGGACAGGGGCTATGGCTACACCTTC	CASMDRGYGYTF
TRBJ2-5	few	TRBV10-3	TRBD2	TGTGCCATCAGTGGGTCTAGCGGGGGACCCGAAGAGACCCAGTACTTC	CAISGSSGGPEETQYF
TRBJ2-3	NA	TRBV5-1	TRBD2	TGCGCCAGCAGCCCAAGCGGGGGGACCACAGATACGCAGTATTTT	CASSPSGGTTDTQYF
TRBJ2-7	few	TRBV13	NA	TGTGCCAGCAGCCTGCTGATAAATTACGAGCAGTACTTC	CASSLLINYEQYF
TRBJ1-2	NA	TRBV5-5	NA	TGTGCCAGCCATGTGGGGGCGGCTGGCTACACCTTC	CASHVGAAGYTF
TRBJ2-1	few	TRBV6-4	TRBD2	TGTGCCAGCAGTGACTTGGCTAGCGGGAGTGCCTATGAGCAGTTCTTC	CASSDLASGSAYEQFF
TRBJ2-7	NA	TRBV5-1	TRBD1	TGCGCCAGCAGCTTGGGGACAGGGGGCAACGAGCAGTACTTC	CASSLGTGGNEQYF
TRBJ2-7	NA	TRBV29-1	NA	TGCAGCGTTCTCCAGGGCCCTTACGAGCAGTACTTC	CSVLQGPYEQYF
TRBJ2-7	NA	TRBV10-3	NA	TGTGCCATCAGTGCAAGTCCCTACGAGCAGTACTTC	CAISASPYEQYF
TRBJ2-5	NA	TRBV5-1	TRBD2	TGCGCCAGCAGCTTACTAGCGGGAACCCAAGAGACCCAGTACTTC	CASSLLAGTQETQYF
TRBJ2-1	NA	TRBV20-1	NA	TGCAGTGCTAGCGACTGGGGGTTAAGGCCCTTGGATGAGCAGTTCTTC	CSASDWGLRPLDEQFF
TRBJ2-2	NA	TRBV10-3	TRBD2	TGTGCCATCAGTAGCGGGGGAGGGAACACCGGGGAGCTGTTTTTT	CAISSGGGNTGELFF
TRBJ2-1	NA	TRBV20-1	TRBD2	TGCAGTGCTAGAGATGGGGTAGCGGGTTACAATGAGCAGTTCTTC	CSARDGVAGYNEQFF
TRBJ2-6	few	TRBV4-1	TRBD1	TGCGCCAGCAGCCAACCCTTTCTAGGGGGCCCCGGGGCCAACGTCCTGACTTTC	CASSQPFLGGPGANVLTF
TRBJ2-7	NA	TRBV20-1	NA	TGCAGTGCTAGGAAGGACGCGACCGTCCACGAGCAGTACTTC	CSARKDATVHEQYF
TRBJ2-3	few	TRBV11-2	NA	TGTGCCAGCAGCTTGGAAACCGGGACTGTTTCTACGCAGTATTTT	CASSLETGTVSTQYF
TRBJ2-5	few	TRBV7-3	TRBD2	TGTGCCAGCAGCTTCACCGGGAGGAACAATGAGCAGTACTTC	CASSFTGRNNEQYF
TRBJ2-7	NA	TRBV27	TRBD1	TGTGCCAGCAGTTTAATGGGACAGGGGGATTGGGGCTACGAGCAGTACTTC	CASSLMGQGDWGYEQYF
TRBJ2-7	NA	TRBV5-1	TRBD2	TGCACCAGCAGCTCCGGGACTAGCGGATACGAGCAGTACTTC	CTSSSGTSGYEQYF
TRBJ1-1	NA	TRBV20-1	TRBD1	TGCAGAGGGGGCCAGGGGACTGAAGCTTTCTTT	CRGGQGTEAFF
TRBJ2-6	NA	TRBV29-1	TRBD1	TGCAGCGTTACAGGGGCCTCTGGGGCCAACGTCCTGACTTTC	CSVTGASGANVLTF
TRBJ1-5	NA	TRBV2	NA	TGTGCCAGCAGTGACCCCGGACAGATAAATCAGCCCCAGCATTTT	CASSDPGQINQPQHF
TRBJ2-2	NA	TRBV12-3/TRBV12-4	NA	TGTGCCAGCAGTTGGGGGACCAGGGAGCTGTTTTTT	CASSWGTRELFF
TRBJ2-5	NA	TRBV20-1	NA	TGCAGTGCTTTCCGAGAGGGGGAAGAGACCCAGTACTTC	CSAFREGEETQYF
TRBJ2-1	NA	TRBV24-1	NA	TGTGCCACCAGTGATTCAACACAGAGCTCCTACAATGAGCAGTTCTTC	CATSDSTQSSYNEQFF
TRBJ2-1	NA	TRBV7-9	NA	TGTGCCAGCAGCTCAATGGACAAGTACAATGAGCAGTTCTTC	CASSSMDKYNEQFF
TRBJ2-3	many	TRBV4-2	NA	TGTGCCAGCAGCCAAGAGGGTGTCGATACGCAGTATTTT	CASSQEGVDTQYF
TRBJ2-1	NA	TRBV7-9	TRBD1	TGTGCCAGCAGCGGGCGACAGGGACCATACAATGAGCAGTTCTTC	CASSGRQGPYNEQFF